This is a list of T cell receptor beta chains from one sample in a study of T cells expressing NK-cell markers. Using the 5' RACE reads, TCRdb records one entry per CDR3 protein without DNA. The sample data list 130,000 to 150,000 distinct CDR3 sequences. The specimen sequenced was blood T cells: a sorted CD56 or NKG2C T cell subset, CD4+ or CD8+ T cells, or bulk PBMC T cells (not recorded which). The receptors originated from a man between 18 and 35 years old in good health. CDR3s include the opening cysteine and the closing phenylalanine or tryptophan.

v_call,j_call,cdr3_aa
TRBV27,TRBJ1-5,CASSLKGVSYVGNQPQHF
TRBV30,TRBJ2-7,CAWSGLQGVEQYF
TRBV4-1,TRBJ2-1,CASSHPGEYNEQFF
TRBV5-6,TRBJ1-5,CASSRGVEPQHF
TRBV12-3/TRBV12-4,TRBJ2-1,CASSLALSDRFF
TRBV5-5,TRBJ2-1,CASSDLGQGVRSTFF
TRBV13,TRBJ2-7,CASSLVGTGLVEQYF
TRBV7-9,TRBJ2-5,CASSQTGQQETQYF
TRBV20-1,TRBJ2-1,CSARDRLAGAVGQFF
TRBV5-6,TRBJ1-1,CASSLVQGSTEAFF
TRBV6-1,TRBJ1-5,CASSDWAGNNQPQHF
TRBV5-1,TRBJ2-5,CASSFLSGPEQETQYF
TRBV20-1,TRBJ2-5,CSARMLPQETQYF
TRBV6-5,TRBJ2-5,CASSYSTPGGTQYF
TRBV28,TRBJ2-2,CASIPTEANTGELFF
TRBV12-3/TRBV12-4,TRBJ2-4,CASGTLLAKNIQYF
TRBV20-1,TRBJ2-3,CSARALAGGEQGTDTQYF
TRBV6-5,TRBJ2-3,CASSSTSGARLTDTQYF
TRBV4-2,TRBJ2-7,CASSQGRGLYF
TRBV24-1,TRBJ2-3,CATSDLKRGTDTQYF
TRBV7-2,TRBJ2-3,CASSLGGLGLGDTQYF
TRBV27,TRBJ2-1,CASSLSLTSGANEQFF
TRBV12-3/TRBV12-4,TRBJ2-2,CASSTPGTGGGYGELFF
TRBV7-6,TRBJ2-2,CASSLGSGGTGELFF
TRBV6-5,TRBJ2-3,CASSQGTSDDTQYF
TRBV19,TRBJ2-1,CASSIVDIPFF
TRBV13,TRBJ2-7,CASTVGVSLPGEQYF
TRBV12-3/TRBV12-4,TRBJ2-2,CAGPGTRATGELFF
TRBV12-3/TRBV12-4,TRBJ2-5,CASSDRGKETQYF
TRBV24-1,TRBJ2-5,CATSEGLAGEETQYF
TRBV2,TRBJ2-5,CASSEGPHQETQYF
TRBV7-2,TRBJ2-2,CASSPREFGTGELFF
TRBV4-3,TRBJ2-1,CASSQDLAKPLNEQFF
TRBV4-1,TRBJ2-3,CASSHAGTGGTDTQYF
TRBV12-3/TRBV12-4,TRBJ2-1,CASRLTYNEQFF
TRBV24-1,TRBJ2-1,CATSDPDNAPSYNEQFF
TRBV25-1,TRBJ2-3,CASAGLGLAGDTQYF
TRBV5-6,TRBJ2-1,CASSLGRVSQFF
TRBV11-2,TRBJ2-1,CASSLRLDEQFF
TRBV29-1,TRBJ2-1,CSGRGVNEQFF
TRBV28,TRBJ1-1,CALQDGYEAFF
TRBV6-5,TRBJ2-1,CASSYSGNEQFF
TRBV27,TRBJ2-5,CATVVMETQYF
TRBV4-1,TRBJ2-1,CASSPYADRLDNEQFF
TRBV10-3,TRBJ2-3,CASIPGQRSTDTQYF
TRBV19,TRBJ1-2,CASGPGVNYGYTF
TRBV4-1,TRBJ1-1,CASSQERGVRDTEAFF